These 7 T cell receptor beta chains originate from one sample sequenced in a study of cytomegalovirus exposure and HLA in healthy donors (dated by TCRdb to between 2016 and 2019). Library prep was done by the immunoSEQ multiplex PCR assay. For the multiplex PCR, a mixture combining 60 forward primers for TCR Vbeta segments and 13 reverse primers for TCR Jbeta segments was used. Here the immuneACCESS table is served through TCRdb, limited to in-frame sequences with V and J called. Missing clones are a known gap in these copies; in checked studies unresolved V genes cover under half, and the rest lacks a known reason. Here the sample has about 140,000 clones; over 75% occur a single time. Approximately 8.2% of the sample is taken by the ten largest. The specimen sequenced was PBMCs. These receptors originate from a woman between 50 and 59 years old in good health and CMV-seropositive.

A few counts support this clone. The chain recombines TRBV7-9 with TRBJ2-4; D is possibly TRBD2 (6 bases). V lost 5 bases to trimming and J lost 8 bases, with 13 bases between them. This CDR3 has 13 amino acids. Germline V gene data show CDR1 as SEHNR and CDR2 as FQNEAQ (reference sequence). This CDR3 reads CASSPRRGDIQYF. The CDR3 DNA reads TGTGCCAGCAGCCCGAGGCGGGGCGACATTCAGTACTTC.

This clone showed up just once. This sequence joins TRBV11-2 and TRBJ2-1; D gene uncertain. The ends were cut back, 2 bases at V and 0 bases at J, with 14 bases in the middle. The germline V gene has CDR1 SGHAT and CDR2 FQNNGV. The CDR3 is 17 amino acids. CDR3 nucleotides: TGTGCCAGCAGCTTATCCCCTAGAAGTACCTCCTACAATGAGCAGTTCTTC. Residues: CASSLSPRSTSYNEQFF.

The chain uses TRBV11-3 and TRBJ1-5; 10 bases are a match to TRBD1. CDR1 is SGHNT, CDR2 YENEEA, per germline. The CDR3 loop spans 15 amino acids. With V trimmed by 3 bases and J by 3 bases, 2 bases remained unmatched. The CDR3, as DNA: TGTGCCAGCAGCTTGGGACAGGGGATCAATCAGCCCCAGCATTTT. Translating gives CASSLGQGINQPQHF.

This clone appeared a few times. The J gene is TRBJ2-2, the V gene TRBV9; D might be TRBD2 (5 bases). Germline loops: CDR1 SGDLS, CDR2 YYNGEE. V was clipped by 6 bases and J by 7 bases, with 19 bases between them. The CDR3 consists of 15 residues. CDR3 in DNA: TGTGCCAGCACCCCCCGGCGGGTCGGCGACGGGGAGCTGTTTTTT. Encoded protein: CASTPRRVGDGELFF.

The chain links TRBV5-4 to TRBJ1-2; 7 bases match TRBD1. The CDR3 is made up of 14 amino acids. CDR1 is SGHNT, CDR2 YYREEE, per germline (reference sequence). J gave up 1 base and V 7 bases, and 7 bases lay outside the gene matches. CDR3 loop: CASGDREFNYGYTF. The CDR3 DNA follows: TGTGCCAGCGGAGACAGGGAATTTAACTATGGCTACACCTTC.

There are a few counts of this clone. The chain is built from TRBV5-6 and TRBJ2-7; TRBD1 matches 9 bases. This CDR3 comprises 16 residues. Germline V CDR1 and CDR2: SGHDT, YYEEEE. The ends lost 0 bases at V and 2 bases at J; junction bases unmatched: 6. DNA for the CDR3: TGTGCCAGCAGCTTGGCCCCGGGACAGGGACCCTACGAGCAGTACTTC. Translating it yields CASSLAPGQGPYEQYF.

This sequence joins TRBV29-1 and TRBJ2-7; D might be TRBD1 (5 bases). The germline V gene has CDR1 SQVTM and CDR2 ANQGSEA. The CDR3 has 12 amino acids. The V gene lost 4 bases and the J gene lost 3 bases, with 10 bases spanning the gap. This CDR3 reads CSVGGQIYEQYF. CDR3 coding DNA: TGCAGCGTTGGAGGACAAATCTACGAGCAGTACTTC.